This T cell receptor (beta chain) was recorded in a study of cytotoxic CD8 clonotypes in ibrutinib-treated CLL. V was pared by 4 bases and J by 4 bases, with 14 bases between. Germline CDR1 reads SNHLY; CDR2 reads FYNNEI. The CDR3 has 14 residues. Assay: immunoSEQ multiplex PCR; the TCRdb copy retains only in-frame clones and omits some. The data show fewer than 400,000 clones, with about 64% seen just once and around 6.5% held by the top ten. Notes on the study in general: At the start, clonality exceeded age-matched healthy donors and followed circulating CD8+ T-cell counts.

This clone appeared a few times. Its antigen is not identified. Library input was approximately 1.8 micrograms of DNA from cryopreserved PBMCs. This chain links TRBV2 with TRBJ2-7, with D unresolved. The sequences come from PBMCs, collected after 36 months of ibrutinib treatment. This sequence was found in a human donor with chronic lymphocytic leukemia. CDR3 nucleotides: TGTGCCAGCAGTGGCGACGGTCTAGTTTACGAGCAGTACTTC. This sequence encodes CASSGDGLVYEQYF.